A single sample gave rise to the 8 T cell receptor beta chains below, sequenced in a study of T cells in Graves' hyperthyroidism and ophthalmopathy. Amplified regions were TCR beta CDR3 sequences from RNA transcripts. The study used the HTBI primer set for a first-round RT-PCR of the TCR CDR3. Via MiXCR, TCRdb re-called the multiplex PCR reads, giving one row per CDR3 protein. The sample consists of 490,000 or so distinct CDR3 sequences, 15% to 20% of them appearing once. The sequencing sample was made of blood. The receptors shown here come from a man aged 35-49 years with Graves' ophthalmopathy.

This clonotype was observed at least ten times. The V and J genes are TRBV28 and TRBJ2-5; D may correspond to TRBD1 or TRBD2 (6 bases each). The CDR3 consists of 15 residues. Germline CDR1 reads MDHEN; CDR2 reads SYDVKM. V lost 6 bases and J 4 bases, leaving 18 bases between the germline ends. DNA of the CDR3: TGTGCCAGCAGCCCTACGGGGGCGCGGAGAGAGACCCAGTACTTC. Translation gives CASSPTGARRETQYF. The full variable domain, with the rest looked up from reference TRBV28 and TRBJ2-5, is DVKVTQSSRYLVKRTGEKVFLECVQDMDHENMFWYRQDPGLGLRLIYFSYDVKMKEKGDIPEGYSVSREKKERFSLILESASTNQTSMYLCASSPTGARRETQYFGPGTRLLVL.

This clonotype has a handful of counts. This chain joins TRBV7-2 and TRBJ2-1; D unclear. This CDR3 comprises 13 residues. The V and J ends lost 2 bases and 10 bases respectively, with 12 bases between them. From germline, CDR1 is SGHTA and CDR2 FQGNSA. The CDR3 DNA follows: TGTGCCAGCAGCTTATTAGTCACTGGGGAGCAGTTCTTC. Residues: CASSLLVTGEQFF. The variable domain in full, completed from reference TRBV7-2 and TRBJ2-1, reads GAGVSQSPSNKVTEKGKDVELRCDPISGHTALYWYRQSLGQGLEFLIYFQGNSAPDKSGLPSDRFSAERTGGSVSTLTIQRTQQEDSAVYLCASSLLVTGEQFFGPGTRLTVL.

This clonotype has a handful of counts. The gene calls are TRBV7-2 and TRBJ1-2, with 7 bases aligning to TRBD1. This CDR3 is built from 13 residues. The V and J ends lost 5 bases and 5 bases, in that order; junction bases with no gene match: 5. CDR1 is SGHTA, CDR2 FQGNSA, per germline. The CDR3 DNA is TGTGCCAGCAGCCGACAGGGAGTGTATGGCTACACCTTC. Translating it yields CASSRQGVYGYTF.

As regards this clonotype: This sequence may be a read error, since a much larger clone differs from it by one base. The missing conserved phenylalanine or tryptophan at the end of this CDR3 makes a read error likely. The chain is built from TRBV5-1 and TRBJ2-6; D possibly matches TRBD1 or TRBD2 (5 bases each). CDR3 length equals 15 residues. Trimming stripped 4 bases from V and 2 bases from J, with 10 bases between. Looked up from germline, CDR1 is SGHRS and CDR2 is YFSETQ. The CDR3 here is CASSIEGPGANVLTL. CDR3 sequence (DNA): TGCGCCAGCAGCATCGAGGGGCCTGGGGCCAACGTCCTGACTCTC.

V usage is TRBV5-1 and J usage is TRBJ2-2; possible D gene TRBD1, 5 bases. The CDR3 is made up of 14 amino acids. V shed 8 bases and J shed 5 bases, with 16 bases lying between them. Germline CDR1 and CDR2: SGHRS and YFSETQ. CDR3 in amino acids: CASSTGPGTGELFF. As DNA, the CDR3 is TGCGCCAGTAGTACAGGCCCAGGTACCGGGGAGCTGTTTTTT.

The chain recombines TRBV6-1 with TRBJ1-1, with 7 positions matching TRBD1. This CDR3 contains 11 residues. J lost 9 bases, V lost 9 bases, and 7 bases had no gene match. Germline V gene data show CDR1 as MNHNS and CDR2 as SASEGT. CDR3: CASQRQGKAFF. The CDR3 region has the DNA TGTGCCAGTCAGAGACAGGGTAAAGCTTTCTTT.

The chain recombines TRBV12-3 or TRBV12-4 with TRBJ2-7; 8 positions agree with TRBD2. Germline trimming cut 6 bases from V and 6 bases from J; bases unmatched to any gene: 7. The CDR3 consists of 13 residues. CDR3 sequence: CASSNRGGAEQYF. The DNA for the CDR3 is TGTGCCAGCAGCAACCGGGGGGGGGCCGAGCAGTACTTC.

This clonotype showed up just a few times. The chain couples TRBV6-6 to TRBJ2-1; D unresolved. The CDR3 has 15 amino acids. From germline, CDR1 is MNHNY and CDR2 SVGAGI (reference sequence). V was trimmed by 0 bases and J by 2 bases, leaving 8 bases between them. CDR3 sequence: CASSYSGGPYNEQFF. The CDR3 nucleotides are TGTGCCAGCAGTTACTCAGGCGGCCCCTACAATGAGCAGTTCTTC.